Sequencing of this T cell receptor (beta chain) was carried out in a study of shared clonotypes between healthy human individuals. Overall study context: Researchers drew samples from a couple of women and three men aged 18 to 49. For every donor, three CD4 naive, three CD4 memory, two CD8 naive and one CD8 memory plates were used.

Germline V CDR1 and CDR2: KGHSH, LQKENI. V was trimmed by 5 bases and J by 2 bases, leaving 6 bases between them. The length of the CDR3 is 12 residues. Generated by immunoSEQ multiplex PCR, the TCRdb table keeps only in-frame clones and is missing some. The table includes some 1,900,000 clones, about 94% detected once. Overall study results and limits: Relative to their counterparts shared across all four donors, non-shared clonotypes exhibited diminished generation probabilities.

For this clone: Its antigen is unknown.

The naive CD8 fraction comprised CD45RO-negative cells positively selected for CCR7 and excluded terminally differentiated effector memory CD45RA+ cells. This chain uses TRBV18 with TRBJ2-5; D remains ambiguous. The material sequenced was naive CD8+ T cells sorted from blood. This TCR derives from a man aged 18 to 30 in good health. CDR3 sequence: CASSEEQETQYF. The CDR3 DNA follows: TGTGCCAGCTCAGAGGAACAAGAGACCCAGTACTTC.